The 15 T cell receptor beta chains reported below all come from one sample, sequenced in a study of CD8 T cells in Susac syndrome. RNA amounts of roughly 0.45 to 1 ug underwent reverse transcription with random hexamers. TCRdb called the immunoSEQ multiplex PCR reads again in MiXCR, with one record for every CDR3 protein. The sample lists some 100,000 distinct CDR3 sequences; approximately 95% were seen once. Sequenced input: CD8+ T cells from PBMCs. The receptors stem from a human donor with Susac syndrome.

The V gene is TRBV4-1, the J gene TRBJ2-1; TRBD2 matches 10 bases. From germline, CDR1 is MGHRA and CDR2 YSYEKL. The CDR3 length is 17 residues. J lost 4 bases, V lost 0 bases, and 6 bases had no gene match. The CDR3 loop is CASSQDGNSGRYNEQFF. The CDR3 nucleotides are TGCGCCAGCAGCCAAGATGGTAATAGCGGGAGGTACAATGAGCAGTTCTTC.

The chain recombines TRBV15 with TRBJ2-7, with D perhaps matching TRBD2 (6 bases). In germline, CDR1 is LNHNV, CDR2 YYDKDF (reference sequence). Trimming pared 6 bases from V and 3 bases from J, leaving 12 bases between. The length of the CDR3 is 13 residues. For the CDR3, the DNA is TGTGCCACCAGTGGACGGGGGAGCTACGAGCAGTACTTC. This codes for CATSGRGSYEQYF.

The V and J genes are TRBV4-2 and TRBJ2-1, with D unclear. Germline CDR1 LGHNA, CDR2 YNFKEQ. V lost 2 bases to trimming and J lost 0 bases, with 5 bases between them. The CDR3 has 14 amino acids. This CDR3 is CASSQKLSYNEQFF. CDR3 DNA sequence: TGTGCCAGCAGCCAAAAGCTCTCCTACAATGAGCAGTTCTTC.

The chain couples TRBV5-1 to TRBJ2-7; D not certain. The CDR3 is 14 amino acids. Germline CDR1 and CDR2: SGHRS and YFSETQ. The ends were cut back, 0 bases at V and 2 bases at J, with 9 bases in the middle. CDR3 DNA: TGCGCCAGCAGCTTGGAGCTCACCCCCTACGAGCAGTACTTC. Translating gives CASSLELTPYEQYF.

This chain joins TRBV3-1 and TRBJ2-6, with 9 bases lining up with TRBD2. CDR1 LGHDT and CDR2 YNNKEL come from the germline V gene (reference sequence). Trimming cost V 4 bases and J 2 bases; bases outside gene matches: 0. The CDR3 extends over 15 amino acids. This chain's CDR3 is CASSRLAAGANVLTF. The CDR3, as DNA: TGTGCCAGCAGCCGACTAGCGGCTGGGGCCAACGTCCTGACTTTC.

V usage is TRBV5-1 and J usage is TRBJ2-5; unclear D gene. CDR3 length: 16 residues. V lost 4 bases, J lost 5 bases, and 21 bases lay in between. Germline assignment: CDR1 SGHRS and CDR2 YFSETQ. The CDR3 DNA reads TGCGCCAGCAGCGGTTTACCGGGCTCTTTCGGGGAGACCCAGTACTTC. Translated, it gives CASSGLPGSFGETQYF.

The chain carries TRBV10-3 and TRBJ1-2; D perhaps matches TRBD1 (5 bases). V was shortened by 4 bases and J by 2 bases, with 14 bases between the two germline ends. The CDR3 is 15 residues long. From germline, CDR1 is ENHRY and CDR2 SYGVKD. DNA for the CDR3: TGTGCCATCAGTGGCGCCCGACAGAGCAACTATGGCTACACCTTC. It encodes CAISGARQSNYGYTF.

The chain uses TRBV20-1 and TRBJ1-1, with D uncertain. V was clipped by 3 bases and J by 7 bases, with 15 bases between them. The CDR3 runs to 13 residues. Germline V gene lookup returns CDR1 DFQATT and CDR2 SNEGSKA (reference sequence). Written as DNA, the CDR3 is TGCAGTGCTAGTCTCCGGGCAGGTGATGAAGCTTTCTTT. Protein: CSASLRAGDEAFF.

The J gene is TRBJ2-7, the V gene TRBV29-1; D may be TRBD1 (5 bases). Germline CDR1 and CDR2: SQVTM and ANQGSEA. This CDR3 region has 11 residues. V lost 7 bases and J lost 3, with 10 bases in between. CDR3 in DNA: TGCAGCGCAATCCAGGGCTACGAGCAGTACTTC. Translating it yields CSAIQGYEQYF.

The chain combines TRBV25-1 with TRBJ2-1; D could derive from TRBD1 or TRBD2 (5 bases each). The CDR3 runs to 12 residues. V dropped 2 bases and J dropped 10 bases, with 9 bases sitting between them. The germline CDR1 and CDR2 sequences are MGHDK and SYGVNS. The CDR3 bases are TGTGCCAGCAGTGAACCTGGGGACGAGCAGTTCTTC. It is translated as CASSEPGDEQFF.

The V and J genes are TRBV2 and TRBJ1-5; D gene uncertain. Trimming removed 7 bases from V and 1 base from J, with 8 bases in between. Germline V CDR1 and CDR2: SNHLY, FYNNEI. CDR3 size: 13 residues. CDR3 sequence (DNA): TGTGCCAGCAAATGGGAGAGCAATCAGCCCCAGCATTTT. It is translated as CASKWESNQPQHF.

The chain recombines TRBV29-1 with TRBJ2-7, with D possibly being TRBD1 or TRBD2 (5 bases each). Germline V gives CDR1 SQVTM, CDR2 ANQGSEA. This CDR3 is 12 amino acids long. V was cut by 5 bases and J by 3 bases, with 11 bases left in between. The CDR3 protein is CSVWGRDYEQYF. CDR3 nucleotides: TGCAGCGTTTGGGGACGGGACTACGAGCAGTACTTC.

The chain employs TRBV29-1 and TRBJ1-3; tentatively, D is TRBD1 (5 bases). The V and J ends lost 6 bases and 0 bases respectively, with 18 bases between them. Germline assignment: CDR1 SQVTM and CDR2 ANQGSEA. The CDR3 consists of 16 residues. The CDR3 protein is CSVVVGTPNSGNTIYF. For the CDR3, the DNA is TGCAGCGTGGTCGTTGGGACCCCGAACTCTGGAAACACCATATATTTT.

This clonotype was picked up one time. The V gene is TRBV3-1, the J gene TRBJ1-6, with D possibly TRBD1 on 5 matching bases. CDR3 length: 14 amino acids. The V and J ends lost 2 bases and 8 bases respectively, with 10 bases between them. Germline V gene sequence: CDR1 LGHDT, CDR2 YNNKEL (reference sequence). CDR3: CASSQTGPDSPLHF. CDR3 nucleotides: TGTGCCAGCAGCCAAACAGGCCCAGATTCACCCCTCCACTTT.

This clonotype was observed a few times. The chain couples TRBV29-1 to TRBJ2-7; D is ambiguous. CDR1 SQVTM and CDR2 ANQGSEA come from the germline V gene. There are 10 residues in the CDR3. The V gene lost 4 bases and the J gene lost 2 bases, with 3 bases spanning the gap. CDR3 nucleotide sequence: TGCAGCGTTGCCCCCTACGAGCAGTACTTC. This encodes CSVAPYEQYF.